Below are 15 T cell receptor beta chains sequenced from a single sample in a study of cytomegalovirus exposure and HLA in healthy donors. It was with 60 Vbeta and 13 Jbeta primers that the PCR ran. TCRdb's copy holds only in-frame clones and misses some; the assay was immunoSEQ multiplex PCR. The profile covers 80,000 to 100,000 clones, with around four fifths appearing a single time and roughly 3.5% taken by the ten largest. Sequenced: PBMCs. The receptors originated from a female donor in good health and CMV-seropositive.

The V call is TRBV6-5, the J call TRBJ2-1; the match to TRBD1 covers 11 bases. V trimming: 5 bases; J trimming: 9 bases; junction bases outside the gene matches: 3. The CDR3 is 13 amino acids. CDR1 is MNHEY, CDR2 SVGAGI, per germline. CDR3 DNA: TGTGCCAGCAGTCGGACAGGGGGCAGTGAGCAGTTCTTC. It specifies CASSRTGGSEQFF.

V gene TRBV30 combines with J gene TRBJ1-1; tentatively, D is TRBD1 (5 bases). V lost 5 bases and J lost 7, with 17 bases in between. This CDR3 spans 13 amino acids. Germline lookup yields CDR1 GTSNPN and CDR2 SVGIG (reference sequence). Written as DNA, the CDR3 is TGTGCCTGGTTTCGGGGGTTCAGTCGTGAAGCTTTCTTT. Translation: CAWFRGFSREAFF.

V and J are TRBV30 and TRBJ2-1, with D perhaps matching TRBD1 (5 bases). Per germline, CDR1 GTSNPN and CDR2 SVGIG (reference sequence). CDR3 size: 14 residues. Between the trimmed V and J ends, which lost 0 bases and 7 bases, there was a span of 13 bases. In DNA form, the CDR3 reads TGTGCCTGGAGTGTATCGCTGGGGCGGAATGAGCAGTTCTTC. Protein product: CAWSVSLGRNEQFF.

The table lists this clone with a few counts. The V call is TRBV5-8, the J call TRBJ1-5; D gene ambiguous. CDR1 is SGHTS, CDR2 YDEGEE, per germline. There are 13 residues in the CDR3. Trimming took off 0 bases at V and 3 bases at J, with 4 bases between the two ends. CDR3 region: CASSLGPNQPQHF. CDR3 nucleotides: TGTGCCAGCAGCTTGGGGCCCAATCAGCCCCAGCATTTT.

The rearrangement joins TRBV5-4 to TRBJ1-1; D gene unclear. The CDR3 totals 13 residues. V lost 4 bases, J lost 8 bases, and 15 bases lay in between. Germline CDR1 reads SGHNT; CDR2 reads YYREEE (reference sequence). CDR3 in DNA: TGTGCCAGCAGCGATGCCCGGTCGGGGGAAGCTTTCTTT. Residues: CASSDARSGEAFF.

This chain uses TRBV7-2 with TRBJ1-6; the D gene is possibly TRBD1 (6 bases). Deletions cut 4 bases from V and 14 bases from J, with 15 bases between. Germline CDR1 and CDR2: SGHTA and FQGNSA. The CDR3 contains 13 residues. CDR3 in amino acids: CASSSGTPVTLHF. The DNA for the CDR3 is TGTGCCAGCAGCTCCGGGACACCAGTCACCCTCCACTTT.

V usage is TRBV9 and J usage is TRBJ1-1; 7 nucleotides match TRBD1. Germline V gene lookup returns CDR1 SGDLS and CDR2 YYNGEE. V lost 2 bases to trimming and J lost 0 bases; unmatched junction nucleotides: 4. The CDR3 has 15 amino acids. CDR3: CASSVAGGLNTEAFF. The CDR3 DNA sequence: TGTGCCAGCAGCGTGGCAGGGGGATTGAACACTGAAGCTTTCTTT.

The chain recombines TRBV14 with TRBJ2-7; D may be TRBD1 (6 bases). V lost 3 bases and J 3 bases, leaving 9 bases between the germline ends. Per the germline V gene, CDR1 is SGHDN and CDR2 is FVKESK. This CDR3 is built from 13 residues. CDR3 in DNA: TGTGCCAGCAGCCACGCGGACAGCTACGAGCAGTACTTC. Its translation is CASSHADSYEQYF. The full variable domain, in which reference TRBV14 and TRBJ2-7 provide the parts outside the CDR3, is EAGVTQFPSHSVIEKGQTVTLRCDPISGHDNLYWYRRVMGKEIKFLLHFVKESKQDESGMPNNRFLAERTGGTYSTLKVQPAELEDSGVYFCASSHADSYEQYFGPGTRLTVT.

The DNA for the CDR3 is TGTGCCAGCAGCTTAGCAGGACAGGGTAAAGAGCAGTACTTC. Translated, it gives CASSLAGQGKEQYF. V is TRBV7-6 and J is TRBJ2-7; 8 bases align to TRBD1. There are 14 residues in the CDR3. J gave up 7 bases and V 0 bases, and 5 bases lay outside the gene matches. CDR1 and CDR2 (germline): SGHVS, FNYEAQ.

This clone was recorded only once. The CDR3 DNA reads TGTGCCAGCAGTGATCGGGGACAGGGGAATGAGCAGTTCTTC. Translated: CASSDRGQGNEQFF. The V call is TRBV25-1, the J call TRBJ2-1; 10 bases align to TRBD1. Germline-derived CDR1 and CDR2 are MGHDK and SYGVNS. V dropped 3 bases and J dropped 7; count of bases not matched to a gene: 3. This CDR3 is 14 amino acids long.

V is TRBV7-9 and J is TRBJ2-2; no firm D call. Deletions cut 1 base from V and 2 bases from J, with 5 bases between. The CDR3 loop spans 14 amino acids. CDR1 and CDR2 from the germline V gene are SEHNR and FQNEAQ (reference sequence). Here the CDR3 reads CASSLVLNTGELFF. CDR3 nucleotide sequence: TGTGCCAGCAGCTTAGTCCTTAACACCGGGGAGCTGTTTTTT.

V usage is TRBV10-2 and J usage is TRBJ2-1; possible D gene TRBD2, 5 bases. The germline CDR1 and CDR2 sequences are WSHSY and SAAADI. Trimming shortened V by 6 bases and J by 9 bases, and 6 bases separated the two germline ends. The CDR3 is made up of 10 amino acids. The CDR3 loop reads CASRGVEQFF. The CDR3 region has the DNA TGCGCCAGCAGGGGAGTTGAGCAGTTCTTC.

V usage is TRBV11-2 and J usage is TRBJ2-3, with 11 positions matching TRBD2. The germline V gene has CDR1 SGHAT and CDR2 FQNNGV. V dropped 5 bases and J dropped 3; count of bases not matched to a gene: 10. CDR3 length equals 17 residues. The CDR3, as DNA: TGTGCCAGCAGCCTTTTAACTAGCGGGAGAGGGACAGATACGCAGTATTTT. It codes for CASSLLTSGRGTDTQYF.

This clone was counted only a few times. The chain links TRBV28 to TRBJ1-1, with D possibly matching TRBD1 (6 bases). The V gene lost 5 bases and the J gene lost 6 bases, with 16 bases spanning the gap. The CDR3 length is 14 residues. Germline CDR1 is MDHEN and CDR2 is SYDVKM. CDR3 DNA sequence: TGTGCCAGCAGTCCTTGGACAGAACCCGCTGAAGCTTTCTTT. Encoded protein: CASSPWTEPAEAFF.

In this sample, this clone turned up once. The chain combines TRBV18 with TRBJ2-2; D is perhaps TRBD1 (5 bases). From germline, CDR1 is KGHSH and CDR2 LQKENI. This CDR3 is 15 amino acids long. Trimming took off 2 bases at V and 2 bases at J, with 9 bases between the two ends. The CDR3 DNA reads as TGTGCCAGCTCACCAAGGGGCTTTAACACCGGGGAGCTGTTTTTT. Translated, it gives CASSPRGFNTGELFF. Filled out from reference TRBV18 and TRBJ2-2, the complete variable domain reads NAGVMQNPRHLVRRRGQEARLRCSPMKGHSHVYWYRQLPEEGLKFMVYLQKENIIDESGMPKERFSAEFPKEGPSILRIQQVVRGDSAAYFCASSPRGFNTGELFFGEGSRLTVL.